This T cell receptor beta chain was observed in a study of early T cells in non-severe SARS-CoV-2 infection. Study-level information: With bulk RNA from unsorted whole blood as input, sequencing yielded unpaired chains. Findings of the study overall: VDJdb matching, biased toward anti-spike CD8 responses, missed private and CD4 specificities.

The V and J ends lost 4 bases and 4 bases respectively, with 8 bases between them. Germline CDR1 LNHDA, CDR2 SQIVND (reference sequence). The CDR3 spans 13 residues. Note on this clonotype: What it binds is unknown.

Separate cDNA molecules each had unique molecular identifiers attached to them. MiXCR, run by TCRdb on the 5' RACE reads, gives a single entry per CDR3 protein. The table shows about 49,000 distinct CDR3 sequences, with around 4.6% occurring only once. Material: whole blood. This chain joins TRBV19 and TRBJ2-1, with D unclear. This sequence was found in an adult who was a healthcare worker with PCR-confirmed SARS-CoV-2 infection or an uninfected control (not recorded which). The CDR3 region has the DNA TGTGCCAGTAGTAGGTTGCGATACAATGAGCAGTTCTTC. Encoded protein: CASSRLRYNEQFF.